This T cell receptor beta chain was profiled in a study of blood T cell repertoires in COVID-19. Whole-study context: Collection of acute and convalescent COVID-19 samples took place in the United States, Italy and Spain.

Under the authors' procedure: It was from reference gene primer amplification that nucleated cell counts were estimated. Data came from immunoSEQ multiplex PCR; TCRdb stores just in-frame clones and leaves some out. That table is the source of V, J and clone size, and D and trimming were worked out from the DNA. The sample records fewer than 150,000 clones, 84% being singletons. The germline CDR1 and CDR2 sequences are KGHSH and LQKENI. V gave up 5 bases and J gave up 5 bases; unmatched junction bases: 6. CDR3 length equals 14 residues. This receptor was identified in a human donor in a cohort sampled during active COVID-19. The specimen sequenced was peripheral blood. V gene TRBV18 combines with J gene TRBJ1-1, with TRBD1 matching 9 bases. CDR3 in DNA: TGTGCCAGCTCAATCGGGACAGGGCCGACTGAAGCTTTCTTT. It translates to CASSIGTGPTEAFF.